This T cell receptor (beta chain) is drawn from a study of T cell changes during pregnancy in multiple sclerosis. Clones were read by immunoSEQ multiplex PCR, and TCRdb kept only the in-frame ones, dropping some. Among 40,000 to 55,000 clones listed, about nine tenths were seen once. J was trimmed by 5 bases and V by 5 bases; bases with no gene match: 6. The CDR3 is 15 amino acids. CDR1 and CDR2 (germline): MDHEN, SYDVKM. The source is a female donor in good health, enrolled as a control in a pregnancy study. Sequenced here: peripheral blood, sampled in the first trimester of pregnancy. V gene TRBV28 combines with J gene TRBJ2-5; 12 bases agree with TRBD2. This CDR3 is CASSGRTSGVETQYF. The CDR3 nucleotides are TGTGCCAGCAGTGGACGGACTAGCGGGGTTGAGACCCAGTACTTC.